A selection of T cell receptor beta chains follows, all from one sample in a study of cytomegalovirus exposure and HLA in healthy donors. Repertoires were generated with immunoSEQ multiplex PCR, while TCRdb's copy carries only in-frame clones and drops some. The sample lists 90,000 or so clones; about 80% were seen once. The sequenced material came from PBMCs. These receptors originate from a woman aged 45-65 years in good health and CMV-seropositive. The CDR3 runs from the conserved cysteine through the conserved F or W. The D gene is left open where the match is weak.

TRBJ1-3	TRBV7-3	NA	CASSSGVGNTIYF
TRBJ2-3	TRBV7-2	NA	CASLSWNRAGNTQYF
TRBJ1-6	TRBV2	TRBD1	CASKERGQRNSPLHF
TRBJ2-1	TRBV7-6	NA	CASTGGGGAYNEQFF
TRBJ2-1	TRBV11-2	TRBD2	CASSVFRGGSDNEQFF
TRBJ2-1	TRBV10-1	TRBD2	CASSLGLAGYNEQFF
TRBJ2-3	TRBV4-1	TRBD2	CASSQTSGGATDTQYF
TRBJ2-7	TRBV19	TRBD2	CASSISAGGQFVQYF
TRBJ2-3	TRBV7-9	NA	CASSISVGADTQYF
TRBJ2-7	TRBV5-6	NA	CASSPPPGLHSYEQYF
TRBJ1-4	TRBV5-1	NA	CASSLRGTNEKLFF
TRBJ2-2	TRBV25-1	TRBD2	CASSLEREGRTGELFF
TRBJ2-1	TRBV4-1	TRBD1	CASSYYSGQPINEQFF
TRBJ1-1	TRBV29-1	NA	CSVEPGLNTEAFF
TRBJ1-1	TRBV5-1	TRBD1	CASSLPGQGILNTEAFF
TRBJ2-7	TRBV10-3	TRBD2	CAISVPGTSGPYEQYF
TRBJ1-4	TRBV29-1	TRBD1	CSVRSQGASEKLFF
TRBJ2-1	TRBV5-4	NA	CASSLGGRVYNEQFF
TRBJ2-3	TRBV29-1	TRBD2	CSVDGGRGTDTQYF
TRBJ2-7	TRBV13	TRBD2	CAGSLGGGLAYEQYF
TRBJ1-3	TRBV15	NA	CATSRLSGTPSRGNTIYF
TRBJ1-1	TRBV7-9	TRBD1	CASSFRDRGQEAFF
TRBJ2-2	TRBV5-6	TRBD1	CASSWGQTNTGELFF
TRBJ2-1	TRBV14	NA	CASSQGQGHYNEQFF
TRBJ2-5	TRBV2	NA	CASSEARTLQETQYF
TRBJ2-7	TRBV27	NA	CASSPYPPGSYEQYF
TRBJ1-5	TRBV15	TRBD1	CATSRDRGQGASSNQPQHF
TRBJ1-5	TRBV6-1	NA	CASAGVLSNQPQHF
TRBJ1-4	TRBV7-9	NA	CASSAFAGRPEKLFF
TRBJ1-2	TRBV6-5	TRBD1	CASSPFSGTGYGYTF
TRBJ1-2	TRBV18	NA	CASSPRETGWDGYTF
TRBJ1-5	TRBV5-4	NA	CASSLKGDSNQPQHF
TRBJ1-2	TRBV4-1	TRBD1	CASSGGQGARSYGYTF
TRBJ2-4	TRBV9	TRBD1	CASSVRDRENIQYF
TRBJ2-5	TRBV29-1	NA	CSVVASYETQYF
TRBJ1-1	TRBV5-4	TRBD1	CASSLQGDTEAFF
TRBJ2-1	TRBV7-9	TRBD2	CASSEIRAGGPNEQFF
TRBJ2-5	TRBV25-1	NA	CASSESVTQYF
TRBJ2-1	TRBV7-3	NA	CASSQRGRANEQFF
TRBJ1-3	TRBV6-1	TRBD1	CASSRQGSTIYF
TRBJ2-4	TRBV27	NA	CASSLQGNIQYF
TRBJ1-6	TRBV7-9	TRBD1	CASTGERTGYNSPLHF
TRBJ1-5	TRBV7-6	TRBD1	CASSQGVGQPQHF
TRBJ2-2	TRBV9	NA	CASSPQATGELFF
TRBJ2-7	TRBV19	TRBD1	CASRTGTGSSYEQYF
TRBJ2-4	TRBV7-2	NA	CASSSQGRNIQYF
TRBJ1-1	TRBV29-1	NA	CSVSGEGTEAFF
TRBJ1-2	TRBV10-3	TRBD1	CATPGQGFLGYTF
TRBJ1-6	TRBV6-6	TRBD1	CASTTRTGGSNSPLHF
TRBJ1-4	TRBV9	NA	CASSLDVVGEKLFF
TRBJ2-1	TRBV20-1	NA	CSASQGEQFF
TRBJ2-7	TRBV27	NA	CAIKIQPQGGHEQYF
TRBJ2-1	TRBV11-3	TRBD2	CASSPMGLADPREQFF
TRBJ2-1	TRBV6-5	NA	CASSDSVANEQFF
TRBJ2-5	TRBV19	TRBD2	CASSMLAGDRYRETQYF